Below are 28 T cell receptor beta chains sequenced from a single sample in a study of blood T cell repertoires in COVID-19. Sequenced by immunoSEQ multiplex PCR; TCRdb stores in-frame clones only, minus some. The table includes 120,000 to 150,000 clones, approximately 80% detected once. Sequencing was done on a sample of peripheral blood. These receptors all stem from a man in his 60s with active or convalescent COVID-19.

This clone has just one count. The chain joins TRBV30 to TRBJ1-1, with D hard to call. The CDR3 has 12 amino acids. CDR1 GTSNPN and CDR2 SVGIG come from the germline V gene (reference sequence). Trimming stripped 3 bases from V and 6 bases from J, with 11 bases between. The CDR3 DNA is TGTGCCTGGAGCATCGGGGTCGCTGAAGCTTTCTTT. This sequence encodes CAWSIGVAEAFF.

CDR3 DNA: TGCAGCGTTCCCGCACAGGGTCCCGAGCAGTACTTC. Encoded protein: CSVPAQGPEQYF. This chain uses TRBV29-1 with TRBJ2-7; D might be TRBD1 (6 bases). This CDR3 region has 12 residues. Germline V lookup: CDR1 SQVTM, CDR2 ANQGSEA. The V end was cut by 5 bases, the J end by 6 bases, with 14 bases between.

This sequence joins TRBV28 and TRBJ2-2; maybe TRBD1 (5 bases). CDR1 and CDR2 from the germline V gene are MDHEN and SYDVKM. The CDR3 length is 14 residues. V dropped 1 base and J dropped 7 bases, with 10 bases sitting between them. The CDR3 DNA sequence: TGTGCCAGCAGTTTATTTTACCAGGGCGGGGAGCTGTTTTTT. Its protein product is CASSLFYQGGELFF.

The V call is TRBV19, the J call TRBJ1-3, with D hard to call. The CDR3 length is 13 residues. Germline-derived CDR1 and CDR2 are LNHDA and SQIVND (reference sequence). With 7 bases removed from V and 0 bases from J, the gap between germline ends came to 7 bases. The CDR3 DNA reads TGTGCCAGTAAACCGAGCTCTGGAAACACCATATATTTT. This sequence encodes CASKPSSGNTIYF.

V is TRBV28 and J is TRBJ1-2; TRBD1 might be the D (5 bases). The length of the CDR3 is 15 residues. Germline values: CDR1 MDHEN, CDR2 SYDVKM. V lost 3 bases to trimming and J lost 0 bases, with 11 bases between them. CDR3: CASSFPQGSNYGYTF. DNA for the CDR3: TGTGCCAGCAGTTTTCCTCAGGGATCTAACTATGGCTACACCTTC.

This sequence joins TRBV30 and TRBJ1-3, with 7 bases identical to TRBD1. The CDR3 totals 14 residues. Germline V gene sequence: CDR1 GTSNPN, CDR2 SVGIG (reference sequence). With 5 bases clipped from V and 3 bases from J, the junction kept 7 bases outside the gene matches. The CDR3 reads CAWGQAALGNTIYF. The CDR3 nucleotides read TGTGCCTGGGGACAGGCGGCCCTTGGAAACACCATATATTTT.

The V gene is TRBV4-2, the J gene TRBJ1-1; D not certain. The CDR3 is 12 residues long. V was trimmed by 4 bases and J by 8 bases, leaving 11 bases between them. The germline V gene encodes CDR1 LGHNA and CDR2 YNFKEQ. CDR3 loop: CASSPRGREAFF. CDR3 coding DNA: TGTGCCAGCAGCCCCCGAGGGCGGGAAGCTTTCTTT.

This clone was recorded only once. This chain's CDR3 is CASSTGTGGNQPQHF. As DNA, the CDR3 is TGTGCCAGTAGTACTGGGACAGGGGGCAATCAGCCCCAGCATTTT. The chain joins TRBV19 to TRBJ1-5; the match to TRBD1 covers 10 bases. CDR3 length: 15 amino acids. Germline V CDR1 and CDR2: LNHDA, SQIVND (reference sequence). Unmatched junction bases numbered 2, after V lost 4 bases and J lost 2 bases.

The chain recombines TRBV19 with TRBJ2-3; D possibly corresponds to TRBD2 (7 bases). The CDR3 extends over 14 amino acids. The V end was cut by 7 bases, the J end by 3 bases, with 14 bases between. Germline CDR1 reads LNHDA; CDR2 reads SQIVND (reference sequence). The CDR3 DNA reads TGTGCCAGTACCCCACGGGGGGCGACAGATACGCAGTATTTT. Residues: CASTPRGATDTQYF.

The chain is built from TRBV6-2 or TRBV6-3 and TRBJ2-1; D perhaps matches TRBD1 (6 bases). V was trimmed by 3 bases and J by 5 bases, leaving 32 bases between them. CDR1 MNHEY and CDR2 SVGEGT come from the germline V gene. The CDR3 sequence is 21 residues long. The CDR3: CASSYAGMGPFQGQSHNEQFF. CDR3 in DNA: TGTGCCAGCAGTTATGCCGGGATGGGACCCTTTCAGGGGCAGTCCCACAATGAGCAGTTCTTC.

CDR3 amino acids: CASSRTPGQGARSNQPQHF. For the CDR3, the DNA is TGTGCCAGCAGCAGGACTCCGGGACAGGGGGCGAGGAGCAATCAGCCCCAGCATTTT. The chain uses TRBV28 and TRBJ1-5, with 12 nucleotides matching TRBD1. With 6 bases clipped from V and 1 base from J, the junction kept 13 bases outside the gene matches. The CDR3 totals 19 residues. The germline gives CDR1 MDHEN, CDR2 SYDVKM.

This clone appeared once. The CDR3 DNA reads as TGTGCCAGCAGCTTGACGGGGTACAATGAGCAGTTCTTC. It yields the protein CASSLTGYNEQFF. This chain links TRBV5-6 with TRBJ2-1; tentative D call: TRBD2 (5 bases). The germline V gene encodes CDR1 SGHDT and CDR2 YYEEEE. CDR3 size: 13 residues. Trimming stripped 1 base from V and 4 bases from J, with 6 bases between.

The CDR3 DNA follows: TGTGCCAGTACGGGGGACGGGGAGACCCAGTACTTC. It is translated as CASTGDGETQYF. The chain recombines TRBV19 with TRBJ2-5, with a weak D call TRBD2 (6 bases). The germline V and J ends were trimmed by 7 bases and 5 bases, with 11 bases remaining between them. Germline V gene data show CDR1 as LNHDA and CDR2 as SQIVND (reference sequence). The CDR3 length is 12 residues.

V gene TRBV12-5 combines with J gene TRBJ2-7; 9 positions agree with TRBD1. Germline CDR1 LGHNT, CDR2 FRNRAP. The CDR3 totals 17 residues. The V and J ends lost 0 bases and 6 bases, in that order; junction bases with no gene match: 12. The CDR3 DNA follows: TGTGCTAGTGGTTTGGTACGATTTGGGGGACAGGGAGGCGAGCAGTACTTC. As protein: CASGLVRFGGQGGEQYF.

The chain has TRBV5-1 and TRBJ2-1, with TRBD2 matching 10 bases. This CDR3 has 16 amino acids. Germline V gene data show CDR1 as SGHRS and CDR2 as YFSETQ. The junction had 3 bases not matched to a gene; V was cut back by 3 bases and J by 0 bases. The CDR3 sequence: CASSWGTSVSYNEQFF. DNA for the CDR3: TGCGCCAGCAGCTGGGGGACTAGCGTCTCCTACAATGAGCAGTTCTTC.

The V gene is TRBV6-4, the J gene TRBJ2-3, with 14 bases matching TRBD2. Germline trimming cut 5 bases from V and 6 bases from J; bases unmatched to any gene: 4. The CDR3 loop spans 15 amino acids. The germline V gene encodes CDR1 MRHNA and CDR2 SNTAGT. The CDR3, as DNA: TGTGCCAGCAGTCCGACTAGCGGGAGGGCCGATACGCAGTATTTT. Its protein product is CASSPTSGRADTQYF.

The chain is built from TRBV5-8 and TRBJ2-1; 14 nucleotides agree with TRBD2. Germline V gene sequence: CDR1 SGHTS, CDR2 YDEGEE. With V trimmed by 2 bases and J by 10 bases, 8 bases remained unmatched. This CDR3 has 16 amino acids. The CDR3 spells CASSLGTSGSAMEQFF. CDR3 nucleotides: TGTGCCAGCAGCTTAGGGACTAGCGGGAGTGCGATGGAGCAGTTCTTC.

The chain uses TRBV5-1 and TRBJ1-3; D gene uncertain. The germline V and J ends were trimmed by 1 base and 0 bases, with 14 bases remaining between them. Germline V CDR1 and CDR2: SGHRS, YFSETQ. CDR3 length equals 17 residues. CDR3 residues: CASSLYSSTYSGNTIYF. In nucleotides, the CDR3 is TGCGCCAGCAGCTTGTACTCGTCGACTTACTCTGGAAACACCATATATTTT.

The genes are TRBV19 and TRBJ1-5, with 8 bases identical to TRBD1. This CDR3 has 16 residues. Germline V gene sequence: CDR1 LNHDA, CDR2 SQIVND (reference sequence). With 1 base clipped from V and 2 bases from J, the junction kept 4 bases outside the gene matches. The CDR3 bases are TGTGCCAGTAGTATAGCGACAGGGGTTGGCAATCAGCCCCAGCATTTT. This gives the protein CASSIATGVGNQPQHF. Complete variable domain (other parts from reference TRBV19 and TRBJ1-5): DGGITQSPKYLFRKEGQNVTLSCEQNLNHDAMYWYRQDPGQGLRLIYYSQIVNDFQKGDIAEGYSVSREKKESFPLTVTSAQKNPTAFYLCASSIATGVGNQPQHFGDGTRLSIL.

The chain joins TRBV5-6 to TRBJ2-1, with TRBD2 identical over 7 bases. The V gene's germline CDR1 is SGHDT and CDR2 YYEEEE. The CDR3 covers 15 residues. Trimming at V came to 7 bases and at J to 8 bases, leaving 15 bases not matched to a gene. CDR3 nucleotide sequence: TGTGCCAGCTTGCTTAGGGGCGGGAGTAGGCATGAGCAGTTCTTC. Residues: CASLLRGGSRHEQFF.

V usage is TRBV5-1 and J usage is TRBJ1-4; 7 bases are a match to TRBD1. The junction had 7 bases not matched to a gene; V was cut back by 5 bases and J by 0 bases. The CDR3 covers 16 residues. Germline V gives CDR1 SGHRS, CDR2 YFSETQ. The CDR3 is CASRSLTGATNEKLFF. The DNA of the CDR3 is TGCGCCAGCAGATCTCTTACAGGGGCAACTAATGAAAAACTGTTTTTT.

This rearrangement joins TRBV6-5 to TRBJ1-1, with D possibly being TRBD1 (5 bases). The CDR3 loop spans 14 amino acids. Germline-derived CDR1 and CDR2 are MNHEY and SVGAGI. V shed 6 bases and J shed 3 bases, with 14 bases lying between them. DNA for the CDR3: TGTGCCAGCAGGGTTGATTCCAGGGACACTGAAGCTTTCTTT. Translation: CASRVDSRDTEAFF.

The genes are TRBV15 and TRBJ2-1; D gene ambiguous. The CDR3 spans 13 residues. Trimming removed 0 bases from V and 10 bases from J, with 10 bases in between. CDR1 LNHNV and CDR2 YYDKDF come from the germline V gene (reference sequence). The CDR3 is CATSRDEALEQFF. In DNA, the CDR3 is TGTGCCACCAGCAGAGACGAGGCTTTAGAGCAGTTCTTC.

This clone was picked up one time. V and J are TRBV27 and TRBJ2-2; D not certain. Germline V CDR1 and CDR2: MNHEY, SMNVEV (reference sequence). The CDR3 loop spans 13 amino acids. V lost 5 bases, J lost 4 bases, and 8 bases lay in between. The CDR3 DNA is TGTGCCAGCAGTCGACTTGGCACCGGGGAGCTGTTTTTT. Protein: CASSRLGTGELFF.

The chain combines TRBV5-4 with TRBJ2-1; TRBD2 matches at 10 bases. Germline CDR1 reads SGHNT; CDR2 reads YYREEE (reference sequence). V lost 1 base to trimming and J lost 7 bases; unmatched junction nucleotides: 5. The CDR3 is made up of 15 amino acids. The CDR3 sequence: CASSLLAGARNEQFF. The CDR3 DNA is TGTGCCAGCAGCTTGCTAGCGGGAGCTCGTAATGAGCAGTTCTTC.

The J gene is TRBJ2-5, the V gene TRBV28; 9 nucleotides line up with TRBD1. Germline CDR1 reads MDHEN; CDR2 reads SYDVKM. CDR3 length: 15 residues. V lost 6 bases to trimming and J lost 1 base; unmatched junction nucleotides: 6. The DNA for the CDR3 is TGTGCCAGCAGGCTCGGGACAGGGTTCCAAGAGACCCAGTACTTC. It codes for CASRLGTGFQETQYF. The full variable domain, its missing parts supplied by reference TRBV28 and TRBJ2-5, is DVKVTQSSRYLVKRTGEKVFLECVQDMDHENMFWYRQDPGLGLRLIYFSYDVKMKEKGDIPEGYSVSREKKERFSLILESASTNQTSMYLCASRLGTGFQETQYFGPGTRLLVL.

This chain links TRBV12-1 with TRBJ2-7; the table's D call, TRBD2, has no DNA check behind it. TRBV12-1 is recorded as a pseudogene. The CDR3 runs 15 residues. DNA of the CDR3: TGTGCCAGCAGCCCCGCCGGGACTGGACCCTACGAGCAGTACTTC. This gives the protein CASSPAGTGPYEQYF.

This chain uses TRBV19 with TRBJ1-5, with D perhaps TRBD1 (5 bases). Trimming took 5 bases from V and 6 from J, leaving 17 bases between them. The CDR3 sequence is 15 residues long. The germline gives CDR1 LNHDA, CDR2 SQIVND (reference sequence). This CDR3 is CASSPRAGLSQPQHF. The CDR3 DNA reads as TGTGCCAGTAGTCCCCGGGCAGGGTTGAGTCAGCCCCAGCATTTT. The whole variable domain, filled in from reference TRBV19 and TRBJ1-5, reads DGGITQSPKYLFRKEGQNVTLSCEQNLNHDAMYWYRQDPGQGLRLIYYSQIVNDFQKGDIAEGYSVSREKKESFPLTVTSAQKNPTAFYLCASSPRAGLSQPQHFGDGTRLSIL.